The 26 T cell receptor beta chains in this list originate from one sample, sequenced in a study of OX40 agonist ivuxolimab in advanced cancers. The method was the immunoSEQ multiplex PCR assay. TCRdb holds this immuneACCESS table with in-frame rearrangements only. Some clones are missing; in checked studies, unresolved V genes explain under half, and the rest has no known cause. Recorded for this sample are tens of thousands of clones; 85% of them occurred a single time. In total, the top ten clones hold approximately 5.6% of the sample. The source material was CD4+ or CD8+ T cells sorted from blood, sampled in a trial of the OX40 agonist ivuxolimab. The origin of the receptors is an adult with an advanced solid tumor such as melanoma, head and neck, liver or kidney cancer.

In DNA, the CDR3 is TGTGCCAGCAGCTTCAACAGCCGAAACAATGAGCAGTTCTTC. It specifies CASSFNSRNNEQFF. The chain joins TRBV11-2 to TRBJ2-1; D is unclear. CDR1 is SGHAT and CDR2 is FQNNGV in the germline V gene. This CDR3 region has 14 residues. Trimming stripped 3 bases from V and 5 bases from J, with 11 bases between.

The chain joins TRBV28 to TRBJ1-2; D not resolved. Between the trimmed V and J ends, which lost 3 bases and 7 bases, there was a span of 15 bases. CDR1 and CDR2 (germline): MDHEN, SYDVKM. CDR3 size: 14 residues. CDR3: CASSLRVRVVGYTF. The CDR3 DNA reads TGTGCCAGCAGTTTGCGGGTCCGAGTGGTTGGCTACACCTTC.

J is TRBJ2-2 and V is TRBV28; a weak D match, TRBD2 (6 bases). The CDR3 runs to 13 residues. V lost 3 bases and J 8 bases, leaving 10 bases between the germline ends. Germline V CDR1 and CDR2: MDHEN, SYDVKM. The DNA of the CDR3 is TGTGCCAGCAGTTTGCGGGGCTGGGGGGAGCTGTTTTTT. Its protein is CASSLRGWGELFF.

This chain links TRBV2 with TRBJ2-7; D gene ambiguous. Germline CDR1 reads SNHLY; CDR2 reads FYNNEI. The V end was cut by 6 bases, the J end by 2 bases, with 2 bases between. The length of the CDR3 is 10 residues. Written as DNA, the CDR3 is TGTGCCAGCAGGCCCTACGAGCAGTACTTC. This gives the protein CASRPYEQYF.

V and J are TRBV9 and TRBJ2-3, with unresolved D. Trimming stripped 1 base from V and 4 bases from J, with 4 bases between. CDR1 and CDR2 (germline): SGDLS, YYNGEE. This CDR3 spans 12 amino acids. In DNA form, the CDR3 reads TGTGCCAGCAGCGTATTGGCAGATACGCAGTATTTT. Protein: CASSVLADTQYF.

J is TRBJ2-1 and V is TRBV6-5, with TRBD2 identical over 13 bases. J was trimmed by 12 bases and V by 5 bases; bases with no gene match: 10. The CDR3 contains 15 residues. Germline CDR1 reads MNHEY; CDR2 reads SVGAGI. In nucleotides, the CDR3 is TGTGCCAGCAGTAGGACTAGCGGGGGAAATCCGGGGCAGTTCTTC. Amino acids: CASSRTSGGNPGQFF.

The chain carries TRBV6-5 and TRBJ2-1; TRBD2 matches 8 bases. The V gene's germline CDR1 is MNHEY and CDR2 SVGAGI. With 8 bases clipped from V and 15 bases from J, the junction kept 15 bases outside the gene matches. The CDR3 is made up of 13 amino acids. CDR3 bases: TGTGCCAGCGCAGACGGGGGGGGCCCCCGACGGTTCTTC. Residues: CASADGGGPRRFF.

The chain links TRBV30 to TRBJ2-3; unclear D gene. V lost 4 bases and J lost 7, with 9 bases in between. This CDR3 has 11 residues. Germline values: CDR1 GTSNPN, CDR2 SVGIG (reference sequence). This CDR3 is CAWIRLYTQYF. Written as DNA, the CDR3 is TGTGCCTGGATCCGGCTGTATACGCAGTATTTT.

The chain carries TRBV27 and TRBJ2-7; D may match TRBD1 or TRBD2 (5 bases each). The germline gives CDR1 MNHEY, CDR2 SMNVEV (reference sequence). Trimming cost V 4 bases and J 0 bases, with 10 bases left between them. CDR3 length: 14 residues. In nucleotides, the CDR3 is TGTGCCAGCAGTTGGGACGAAAACTCCTACGAGCAGTACTTC. Its translation is CASSWDENSYEQYF.

The rearrangement links TRBV30 to TRBJ2-2; no firm D call. The CDR3 covers 18 residues. The germline V gene has CDR1 GTSNPN and CDR2 SVGIG (reference sequence). Trimming took off 3 bases at V and 0 bases at J, with 20 bases between the two ends. This chain's CDR3 is CAWRDYPDFSANTGELFF. In DNA, the CDR3 is TGTGCCTGGAGGGATTACCCAGACTTTTCGGCGAACACCGGGGAGCTGTTTTTT. Complete variable domain (other parts from reference TRBV30 and TRBJ2-2): SQTIHQWPATLVQPVGSPLSLECTVEGTSNPNLYWYRQAAGRGLQLLFYSVGIGQISSEVPQNLSASRPQDRQFILSSKKLLLSDSGFYLCAWRDYPDFSANTGELFFGEGSRLTVL.

This clone was detected a few times. The gene calls are TRBV18 and TRBJ2-7, with 10 positions matching TRBD1. The CDR3 length is 15 residues. After removal of 4 bases from V and 4 bases from J, the junction contained 7 bases not matched to a gene. Germline CDR1 KGHSH, CDR2 LQKENI. CDR3 loop: CASSQSRDRGYEQYV. As DNA, the CDR3 is TGTGCCAGCTCACAGTCCCGGGACAGGGGTTACGAGCAGTACGTC.

This rearrangement joins TRBV6-5 to TRBJ2-7; no firm D call. V was trimmed by 5 bases and J by 4 bases, leaving 9 bases between them. The CDR3 runs to 12 residues. Germline V gene data show CDR1 as MNHEY and CDR2 as SVGAGI. CDR3 sequence reads: CASSRDRYEQYV. Here the CDR3 DNA reads TGTGCCAGCAGTCGAGACCGTTACGAGCAGTACGTC.

The genes are TRBV4-3 and TRBJ2-5, with TRBD1 matching 9 bases. V shed 6 bases and J 4 bases; nucleotides not matched to a gene: 9. The CDR3 consists of 15 residues. CDR1 is LGHNA and CDR2 is YSLEER in the germline V gene. As DNA, the CDR3 is TGCGCCAGCAGACCGGCACAGGGGGCCGGAGAGACCCAGTACTTC. Encoded protein: CASRPAQGAGETQYF.

The genes are TRBV19 and TRBJ1-6; no clear D gene. Germline loops: CDR1 LNHDA, CDR2 SQIVND (reference sequence). V lost 10 bases and J lost 4, with 11 bases in between. The CDR3 runs 13 residues. CDR3 bases: TGTGCCACCGTTGGACGGTATAATTCACCCCTCCACTTT. This gives the protein CATVGRYNSPLHF.

The rearrangement uses TRBV7-6 and TRBJ2-5; 8 bases are shared with TRBD1. The CDR3 is 17 amino acids. V lost 5 bases to trimming and J lost 5 bases; unmatched junction nucleotides: 16. Germline CDR1 is SGHVS and CDR2 is FNYEAQ. CDR3 sequence: CASSPSATGGGWETQYF. In DNA form, the CDR3 reads TGTGCCAGCAGCCCAAGCGCCACAGGGGGTGGGTGGGAGACCCAGTACTTC. The full variable domain, in which reference TRBV7-6 and TRBJ2-5 provide the parts outside the CDR3, is GAGVSQSPRYKVTKRGQDVALRCDPISGHVSLYWYRQALGQGPEFLTYFNYEAQQDKSGLPNDRFSAERPEGSISTLTIQRTEQRDSAMYRCASSPSATGGGWETQYFGPGTRLLVL.

The chain links TRBV6-5 to TRBJ2-2; D not certain. Germline V lookup: CDR1 MNHEY, CDR2 SVGAGI. This CDR3 region has 12 residues. Trimming shortened V by 8 bases and J by 0 bases, and 4 bases separated the two germline ends. For the CDR3, the DNA is TGTGCCAGCGGACCGAACACCGGGGAGCTGTTTTTT. Protein sequence: CASGPNTGELFF.

J is TRBJ2-7 and V is TRBV6-6, with 9 bases matching TRBD1. The CDR3 runs to 15 residues. In germline, CDR1 is MNHNY, CDR2 SVGAGI (reference sequence). The ends lost 8 bases at V and 4 bases at J; junction bases unmatched: 12. The CDR3 reads CASAISGTGPYEQYF. The CDR3, as DNA: TGTGCCAGCGCAATATCCGGGACAGGGCCTTACGAGCAGTACTTC.

The rearrangement joins TRBV27 to TRBJ2-5, with TRBD1 matching 10 bases. Losses at the gene ends were 5 bases for V and 5 bases for J; bases not matched to a gene: 8. This CDR3 is built from 15 residues. Per germline, CDR1 MNHEY and CDR2 SMNVEV (reference sequence). The CDR3 protein is CASSPGTGAWETQYF. The CDR3 nucleotides read TGTGCCAGCAGTCCCGGGACAGGGGCATGGGAGACCCAGTACTTC.

The V and J genes are TRBV5-1 and TRBJ2-7; D call uncertain. Germline-derived CDR1 and CDR2 are SGHRS and YFSETQ. The CDR3 sequence is 12 residues long. V was cut by 7 bases and J by 3 bases, with 11 bases left in between. The CDR3 sequence is CASHTTGYEQYF. Written as DNA, the CDR3 is TGCGCCAGCCACACAACGGGCTACGAGCAGTACTTC.

The V gene is TRBV5-8, the J gene TRBJ1-5, with no clear D. V was shortened by 4 bases and J by 0 bases, with 26 bases between the two germline ends. Germline-derived CDR1 and CDR2 are SGHTS and YDEGEE. CDR3 size: 20 residues. CDR3 bases: TGTGCCAGCAGCCCGGACCAGGATAAAAGTTTTTTTTATAGCAATCAGCCCCAGCATTTT. Protein sequence: CASSPDQDKSFFYSNQPQHF.

The rearrangement joins TRBV29-1 to TRBJ1-2; D not resolved. The V gene lost 3 bases and the J gene lost 9 bases, with 14 bases spanning the gap. Germline lookup yields CDR1 SQVTM and CDR2 ANQGSEA. The CDR3 contains 12 residues. The CDR3 protein is CSVEEFVDSYTF. The CDR3 DNA is TGCAGCGTTGAGGAGTTTGTTGATAGCTACACCTTC.

The rearrangement links TRBV9 to TRBJ2-3; D is perhaps TRBD1 or TRBD2 (5 bases each). V lost 0 bases and J 5 bases, leaving 13 bases between the germline ends. From germline, CDR1 is SGDLS and CDR2 YYNGEE. There are 15 residues in the CDR3. This CDR3 reads CASSVEGTDGDTQYF. CDR3 DNA sequence: TGTGCCAGCAGCGTAGAAGGGACCGATGGAGATACGCAGTATTTT.

The gene calls are TRBV7-2 and TRBJ1-3, with D perhaps TRBD1 (5 bases). Germline V gene sequence: CDR1 SGHTA, CDR2 FQGNSA. Deletions cut 6 bases from V and 0 bases from J, with 15 bases between. CDR3 length: 16 amino acids. CDR3 in amino acids: CASSPNAGYSGNTIYF. In nucleotides, the CDR3 is TGTGCCAGCAGTCCCAATGCAGGGTACTCTGGAAACACCATATATTTT.

The rearrangement joins TRBV5-1 to TRBJ2-7; a possible D gene is TRBD1 (5 bases). V was trimmed by 0 bases and J by 2 bases, leaving 9 bases between them. Germline CDR1 reads SGHRS; CDR2 reads YFSETQ. This CDR3 is built from 14 residues. The DNA for the CDR3 is TGCGCCAGCAGCTTGGGGACAAGTCCCTACGAGCAGTACTTC. Its translation: CASSLGTSPYEQYF.

The V and J genes are TRBV28 and TRBJ1-3; D is ambiguous. The V end lost 3 bases, the J end lost 4 bases, and 10 bases lay between the germline ends. The CDR3 extends over 14 amino acids. CDR1 is MDHEN, CDR2 SYDVKM, per germline. CDR3 in DNA: TGTGCCAGCAGTTTCGGGCGAGGAGGAAACACCATATATTTT. As protein: CASSFGRGGNTIYF.

The V call is TRBV2, the J call TRBJ2-7, with D possibly matching TRBD1 (6 bases). The CDR3 totals 13 residues. CDR1 is SNHLY and CDR2 is FYNNEI in the germline V gene. V dropped 6 bases and J dropped 0 bases, with 9 bases sitting between them. The CDR3 nucleotides read TGTGCCAGCAGAATGGACAGCTCCTACGAGCAGTACTTC. Translating it yields CASRMDSSYEQYF.